This passage covers 18 T cell receptor beta chains from one sample sequenced in a study of blood T cell repertoires in COVID-19. Data came from immunoSEQ multiplex PCR; TCRdb stores just in-frame clones and leaves some out. The sample yields about 30,000 clones, around 90% seen once. The specimen sequenced was peripheral blood. These TCRs come from a human donor in a cohort sampled during active COVID-19.

The V and J genes are TRBV19 and TRBJ1-1; TRBD1 matches at 7 bases. CDR3 length: 13 amino acids. Germline lookup yields CDR1 LNHDA and CDR2 SQIVND (reference sequence). V lost 7 bases to trimming and J lost 8 bases; unmatched junction nucleotides: 10. The chain's CDR3 is CASTPGQTLEAFF. As DNA, the CDR3 is TGTGCCAGTACCCCGGGACAGACCTTAGAAGCTTTCTTT.

CDR3 sequence: CAVRNGDRQYF. The CDR3 coding sequence is TGTGCCGTACGTAACGGAGACAGACAGTACTTC. The chain has TRBV10-3 and TRBJ2-7; D is perhaps TRBD1 (5 bases). CDR3 length: 11 residues. V lost 11 bases to trimming and J lost 10 bases, with 18 bases between them. The germline gives CDR1 ENHRY, CDR2 SYGVKD.

This rearrangement joins TRBV29-1 to TRBJ1-1; D not resolved. From germline, CDR1 is SQVTM and CDR2 ANQGSEA. The CDR3 is made up of 14 amino acids. V dropped 6 bases and J dropped 1 base, with 15 bases sitting between them. The CDR3 DNA sequence: TGCAGCGTGAGCCCGACACGAGAGAACACTGAAGCTTTCTTT. It encodes CSVSPTRENTEAFF.

This chain uses TRBV7-6 with TRBJ2-1; 14 positions agree with TRBD2. Per the germline V gene, CDR1 is SGHVS and CDR2 is FNYEAQ. The CDR3 is made up of 18 amino acids. The junction had 14 bases not matched to a gene; V was cut back by 1 base and J by 12 bases. The CDR3: CASSLETSGGAIKSTQFF. The CDR3 DNA sequence: TGTGCCAGCAGCTTAGAGACTAGCGGGGGGGCTATTAAATCCACGCAGTTCTTC.

The rearrangement joins TRBV5-1 to TRBJ2-5, with 8 bases fitting TRBD2. The CDR3 loop spans 16 amino acids. V shed 3 bases, J shed 1 base, and the junction held 8 bases outside the gene matches. Germline lookup yields CDR1 SGHRS and CDR2 YFSETQ. The CDR3 DNA follows: TGCGCCAGCAGCTCGGGGGGCGGGGGGACCCAAGAGACCCAGTACTTC. Amino acid sequence: CASSSGGGGTQETQYF.

J is TRBJ1-6 and V is TRBV5-1; maybe TRBD1 (5 bases). The V end was cut by 0 bases, the J end by 9 bases, with 10 bases between. The germline CDR1 and CDR2 sequences are SGHRS and YFSETQ. The CDR3 sequence is 14 residues long. CDR3 residues: CASSLGGNGSPLHF. The CDR3 DNA is TGCGCCAGCAGCTTGGGGGGCAATGGTTCACCCCTCCACTTT.

This sequence joins TRBV15 and TRBJ1-2, with a weak D call TRBD1 (5 bases). There are 17 residues in the CDR3. Trimming removed 3 bases at V and 3 bases at J, with 20 bases between. Germline lookup yields CDR1 LNHNV and CDR2 YYDKDF (reference sequence). In nucleotides, the CDR3 is TGTGCCACCAGCAGGTCATGGAGGGGTCAGGGTCACTATGGCTACACCTTC. Translated, it gives CATSRSWRGQGHYGYTF.

The J gene is TRBJ1-2, the V gene TRBV4-1, with TRBD1 matching over 8 bases. This CDR3 has 17 residues. V trimming: 0 bases; J trimming: 8 bases; junction bases outside the gene matches: 14. The V gene's germline CDR1 is MGHRA and CDR2 YSYEKL. The CDR3 region has the DNA TGCGCCAGCAGCCAAGAGGGGGTCGCAGGGGGCGCTTCGGGCTACACCTTC. Encoded protein: CASSQEGVAGGASGYTF.

The chain carries TRBV5-1 and TRBJ1-2; the D is unclear. The CDR3 consists of 12 residues. V was trimmed by 3 bases and J by 5 bases, leaving 8 bases between them. Per the germline V gene, CDR1 is SGHRS and CDR2 is YFSETQ. CDR3 sequence reads: CASSYEKYGYTF. The CDR3 nucleotides read TGCGCCAGCAGCTACGAGAAGTATGGCTACACCTTC. The complete variable domain, with remaining parts taken from reference TRBV5-1 and TRBJ1-2, reads KAGVTQTPRYLIKTRGQQVTLSCSPISGHRSVSWYQQTPGQGLQFLFEYFSETQRNKGNFPGRFSGRQFSNSRSEMNVSTLELGDSALYLCASSYEKYGYTFGSGTRLTVV.

This chain joins TRBV5-1 and TRBJ1-2; D gene ambiguous. The CDR3 covers 16 residues. CDR1 SGHRS and CDR2 YFSETQ come from the germline V gene. Trimming took 1 base from V and 1 from J, leaving 14 bases between them. As DNA, the CDR3 is TGCGCCAGCAGCTTGACACATTCGATTAATAACTATGGCTACACCTTC. Translation: CASSLTHSINNYGYTF.

The rearrangement uses TRBV21-1 and TRBJ1-6; the table assigns TRBD1, which was not confirmed against the DNA. TRBV21-1 is a pseudogene segment. This CDR3 region has 16 residues. The CDR3 DNA follows: TGTGCCAGCAGCAACGCCCGGCGTAGGGGCGGTACACCCCTCCACTTT. It encodes CASSNARRRGGTPLHF.

The J gene is TRBJ1-2, the V gene TRBV10-3; D is undetermined. V was shortened by 3 bases and J by 3 bases, with 14 bases between the two germline ends. Germline values: CDR1 ENHRY, CDR2 SYGVKD. There are 15 residues in the CDR3. The CDR3 region has the DNA TGTGCCATCAGTGATGGAGGCCCGGTTTACTATGGCTACACCTTC. Its protein is CAISDGGPVYYGYTF.

J is TRBJ1-2 and V is TRBV7-8, with D hard to call. Trimming removed 5 bases at V and 0 bases at J, with 7 bases between. The CDR3 extends over 13 amino acids. Germline V gives CDR1 SGHVS, CDR2 FQNEAQ. The DNA for the CDR3 is TGTGCCAGCAGCGAGACATCTAACTATGGCTACACCTTC. Translating gives CASSETSNYGYTF.

This sequence joins TRBV12-1 and TRBJ1-2; TRBD1 is the table's D call, not checked against the DNA. TRBV12-1 is assigned pseudogene status. The CDR3 is 11 residues long. The CDR3 loop is CASSMDTGYTF. The CDR3, as DNA: TGTGCCAGCAGTATGGACACTGGCTACACCTTC.

This clone was observed a single time. The chain has TRBV6-5 and TRBJ1-6; TRBD1 agrees at 8 bases. CDR3 length equals 14 residues. The junction had 4 bases not matched to a gene; V was cut back by 6 bases and J by 6 bases. Germline V gene sequence: CDR1 MNHEY, CDR2 SVGAGI. Written as DNA, the CDR3 is TGTGCCAGCAGCGCAACAGGGGGTAATTCACCCCTCCACTTT. Translating it yields CASSATGGNSPLHF.

The rearrangement joins TRBV4-1 to TRBJ2-2; D is possibly TRBD1 (6 bases). This CDR3 has 13 residues. The germline V gene has CDR1 MGHRA and CDR2 YSYEKL. V lost 7 bases and J lost 5, with 11 bases in between. DNA of the CDR3: TGCGCCAGCACCCGGACAGAAACCGGGGAGCTGTTTTTT. It is translated as CASTRTETGELFF.

This clone was picked up one time. This chain links TRBV9 with TRBJ1-1, with D hard to call. V shed 4 bases and J shed 2 bases, with 9 bases lying between them. This CDR3 is 13 amino acids long. Germline assignment: CDR1 SGDLS and CDR2 YYNGEE. CDR3 bases: TGTGCCAGCAGCCAAAGCGGAAACACTGAAGCTTTCTTT. It codes for CASSQSGNTEAFF.

CDR3 nucleotide sequence: TGCGCCAGCAGCCCCGGTATTCCAGGGCGCAACACCGGGGAGCTGTTTTTT. It is translated as CASSPGIPGRNTGELFF. This chain links TRBV5-1 with TRBJ2-2, with D possibly being TRBD1 (5 bases). This CDR3 contains 17 residues. Germline CDR1 SGHRS, CDR2 YFSETQ. Trimming left V 4 bases short and J 2 bases short, with 18 bases between.